The T cell receptor beta chain under discussion was sequenced for a study of radiotherapy plus CTLA-4 blockade in lung cancer. Across the whole study: Among patients, around 19% showed objective responses, and roughly 31% had disease control. Findings of the study overall: Tumor-origin TCR clones grew in blood after radiotherapy plus ipilimumab.

Profiling relied on immunoSEQ multiplex PCR, and the TCRdb table lists in-frame clones only, not all of them. The sample shows around 22,000 clones, less than 80% of them seen only once. This clone was found once. The antigen is not known. V lost 5 bases to trimming and J lost 3 bases; unmatched junction nucleotides: 4. This CDR3 is built from 14 residues. The germline gives CDR1 SGHNT, CDR2 YENEEA. V is TRBV11-3 and J is TRBJ2-7; the match to TRBD1 covers 10 bases. Sequences were derived from peripheral blood, sampled from a patient treated with radiotherapy plus ipilimumab. This TCR came from a human donor with non-small cell lung cancer whose response to radiotherapy plus ipilimumab could not be evaluated. CDR3 coding DNA: TGTGCCAGCAGCCCCGGGACAGGGGACTACGAGCAGTACTTC. It codes for CASSPGTGDYEQYF.